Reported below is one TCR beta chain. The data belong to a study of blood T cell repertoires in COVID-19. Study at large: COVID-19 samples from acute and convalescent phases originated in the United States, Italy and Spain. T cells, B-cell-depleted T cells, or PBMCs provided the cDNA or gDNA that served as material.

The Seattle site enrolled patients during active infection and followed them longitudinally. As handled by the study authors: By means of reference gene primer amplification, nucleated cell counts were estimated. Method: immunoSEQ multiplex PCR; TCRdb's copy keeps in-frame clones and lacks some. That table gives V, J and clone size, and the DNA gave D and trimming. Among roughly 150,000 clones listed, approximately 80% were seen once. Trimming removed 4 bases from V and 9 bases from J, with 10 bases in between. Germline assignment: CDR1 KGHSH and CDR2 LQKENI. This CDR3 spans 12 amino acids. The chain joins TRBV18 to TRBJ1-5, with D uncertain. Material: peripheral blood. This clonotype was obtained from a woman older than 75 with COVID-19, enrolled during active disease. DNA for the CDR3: TGTGCCAGCTCACTCTCAGCGGGGCCCCAGCATTTT. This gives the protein CASSLSAGPQHF.